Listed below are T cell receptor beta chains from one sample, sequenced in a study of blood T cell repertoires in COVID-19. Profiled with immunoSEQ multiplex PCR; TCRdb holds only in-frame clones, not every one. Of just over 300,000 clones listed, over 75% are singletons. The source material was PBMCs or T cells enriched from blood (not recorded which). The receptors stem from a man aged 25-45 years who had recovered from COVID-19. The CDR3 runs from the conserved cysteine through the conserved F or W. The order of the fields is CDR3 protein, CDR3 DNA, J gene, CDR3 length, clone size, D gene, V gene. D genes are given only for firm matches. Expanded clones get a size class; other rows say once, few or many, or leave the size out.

cdr3_aa: CASSPDTYYGYTF
cdr3_nt: TGTGCCAGCAGCCCGGACACATACTATGGCTACACCTTC
j_call: TRBJ1-2
cdr3_length: 13
clone_size: -
d_call: -
v_call: TRBV5-4

cdr3_aa: CASKFLGQENSPLHF
cdr3_nt: TGTGCCAGCAAATTCTTGGGACAGGAAAATTCACCCCTCCACTTT
j_call: TRBJ1-6
cdr3_length: 15
clone_size: -
d_call: TRBD1
v_call: TRBV2

cdr3_aa: CASILGEGQGKETQYF
cdr3_nt: TGTGCCAGCATTCTAGGGGAGGGACAGGGGAAAGAGACCCAGTACTTC
j_call: TRBJ2-5
cdr3_length: 16
clone_size: -
d_call: TRBD1
v_call: TRBV9

cdr3_aa: CATEAGTGPYNEQFF
cdr3_nt: TGTGCCACCGAGGCGGGGACAGGGCCTTACAATGAGCAGTTCTTC
j_call: TRBJ2-1
cdr3_length: 15
clone_size: -
d_call: TRBD1
v_call: TRBV10-3

cdr3_aa: CASSLEDRNTEAFF
cdr3_nt: TGTGCCAGCAGCTTGGAGGACAGGAACACTGAAGCTTTCTTT
j_call: TRBJ1-1
cdr3_length: 14
clone_size: once
d_call: -
v_call: TRBV5-4

cdr3_aa: CASRTANTEAFF
cdr3_nt: TGTGCCAGCCGAACAGCAAACACTGAAGCTTTCTTT
j_call: TRBJ1-1
cdr3_length: 12
clone_size: few
d_call: -
v_call: TRBV6-5

cdr3_aa: CASSYSTGRGGYTF
cdr3_nt: TGTGCCAGCAGTTACTCGACGGGCCGAGGGGGCTACACCTTC
j_call: TRBJ1-2
cdr3_length: 14
clone_size: -
d_call: -
v_call: TRBV6-5

cdr3_aa: CASSEGQDYEQYF
cdr3_nt: TGTGCCAGCAGTGAGGGACAGGACTACGAGCAGTACTTC
j_call: TRBJ2-7
cdr3_length: 13
clone_size: -
d_call: TRBD1
v_call: TRBV6-1

cdr3_aa: CASSLTPGVDRAYEQYF
cdr3_nt: TGTGCCAGCAGCTTAACTCCCGGGGTGGACAGAGCCTACGAGCAGTACTTC
j_call: TRBJ2-7
cdr3_length: 17
clone_size: -
d_call: -
v_call: TRBV7-9

cdr3_aa: CASSQRAYEQYF
cdr3_nt: TGTGCCAGCAGCCAGAGAGCCTACGAGCAGTACTTC
j_call: TRBJ2-7
cdr3_length: 12
clone_size: -
d_call: -
v_call: TRBV3-1/TRBV3-2

cdr3_aa: CGVGTDTQYF
cdr3_nt: TGTGGAGTCGGGACAGATACGCAGTATTTT
j_call: TRBJ2-3
cdr3_length: 10
clone_size: once
d_call: -
v_call: TRBV6-5

cdr3_aa: CASSVDGRGSEQYF
cdr3_nt: TGTGCCAGCAGCGTAGACGGCAGGGGTAGCGAGCAGTACTTC
j_call: TRBJ2-7
cdr3_length: 14
clone_size: -
d_call: -
v_call: TRBV9

cdr3_aa: CAIRGQSEQYF
cdr3_nt: TGTGCCATCAGAGGACAATCCGAGCAGTACTTC
j_call: TRBJ2-7
cdr3_length: 11
clone_size: -
d_call: -
v_call: TRBV10-3

cdr3_aa: CASSQDLRAGGETQYF
cdr3_nt: TGCGCCAGCAGCCAAGATCTGCGAGCAGGGGGAGAGACCCAGTACTTC
j_call: TRBJ2-5
cdr3_length: 16
clone_size: -
d_call: TRBD1
v_call: TRBV4-3

cdr3_aa: CASSEGSGGGYTF
cdr3_nt: TGTGCCAGCAGTGAGGGGTCAGGGGGAGGCTACACCTTC
j_call: TRBJ1-2
cdr3_length: 13
clone_size: once
d_call: TRBD1
v_call: TRBV6-1

cdr3_aa: CASSLRTGSSYNEQFF
cdr3_nt: TGTGCCAGCAGTCTGCGGACTGGAAGCTCCTACAATGAGCAGTTCTTC
j_call: TRBJ2-1
cdr3_length: 16
clone_size: -
d_call: -
v_call: TRBV5-4

cdr3_aa: CASSEGQGANNEQFF
cdr3_nt: TGTGCCAGCAGTGAAGGCCAGGGGGCTAACAATGAGCAGTTCTTC
j_call: TRBJ2-1
cdr3_length: 15
clone_size: -
d_call: TRBD1
v_call: TRBV6-1

cdr3_aa: CASSAGQTYNQPQHF
cdr3_nt: TGTGCCAGCAGCGCAGGACAGACTTACAATCAGCCCCAGCATTTT
j_call: TRBJ1-5
cdr3_length: 15
clone_size: -
d_call: -
v_call: TRBV3-1/TRBV3-2

cdr3_aa: CASSYPGQGTYGYTF
cdr3_nt: TGTGCCAGCAGTTACCCGGGACAGGGGACCTATGGCTACACCTTC
j_call: TRBJ1-2
cdr3_length: 15
clone_size: -
d_call: TRBD1
v_call: TRBV6-5

cdr3_aa: CASSVGTQETQYF
cdr3_nt: TGTGCCAGCAGCGTAGGGACTCAAGAGACCCAGTACTTC
j_call: TRBJ2-5
cdr3_length: 13
clone_size: -
d_call: -
v_call: TRBV5-5

cdr3_aa: CASSQDSTGAPYTF
cdr3_nt: TGCGCCAGCAGCCAAGATAGCACAGGAGCTCCCTACACCTTC
j_call: TRBJ1-2
cdr3_length: 14
clone_size: -
d_call: -
v_call: TRBV4-1

cdr3_aa: CASSYRRQAGQETQYF
cdr3_nt: TGTGCCAGCAGTTACCGGCGCCAGGCCGGTCAAGAGACCCAGTACTTC
j_call: TRBJ2-5
cdr3_length: 16
clone_size: -
d_call: -
v_call: TRBV6-5

cdr3_aa: CASSGATGVTGELFF
cdr3_nt: TGTGCCAGCTCAGGTGCTACAGGGGTCACCGGGGAGCTGTTTTTT
j_call: TRBJ2-2
cdr3_length: 15
clone_size: -
d_call: TRBD1
v_call: TRBV18

cdr3_aa: CASSRQPAGGSYNEQFF
cdr3_nt: TGCGCCAGCAGCCGGCAACCTGCGGGGGGTAGCTACAATGAGCAGTTCTTC
j_call: TRBJ2-1
cdr3_length: 17
clone_size: -
d_call: TRBD2
v_call: TRBV4-1

cdr3_aa: CATSGGGAETQYF
cdr3_nt: TGTGCCACCAGTGGCGGTGGGGCAGAGACCCAGTACTTC
j_call: TRBJ2-5
cdr3_length: 13
clone_size: -
d_call: -
v_call: TRBV24-1

cdr3_aa: CASSISGQATEAFF
cdr3_nt: TGTGCCAGTAGTATCTCCGGACAGGCCACTGAAGCTTTCTTT
j_call: TRBJ1-1
cdr3_length: 14
clone_size: -
d_call: TRBD1
v_call: TRBV19

cdr3_aa: CASSSGTKNTGELFF
cdr3_nt: TGTGCCAGCAGCTCAGGGACTAAGAACACCGGGGAGCTGTTTTTT
j_call: TRBJ2-2
cdr3_length: 15
clone_size: -
d_call: TRBD2
v_call: TRBV7-9

cdr3_aa: CATILDRGNQPQHF
cdr3_nt: TGTGCCACCATCCTTGACAGGGGGAATCAGCCCCAGCATTTT
j_call: TRBJ1-5
cdr3_length: 14
clone_size: -
d_call: TRBD1
v_call: TRBV24-1

cdr3_aa: CASTPDRNTEAFF
cdr3_nt: TGTGCCAGCACCCCCGACAGGAACACTGAAGCTTTCTTT
j_call: TRBJ1-1
cdr3_length: 13
clone_size: -
d_call: -
v_call: TRBV6-5

cdr3_aa: CASSYGDSHSGNTIYF
cdr3_nt: TGCGCCAGCAGCTATGGGGACAGTCACTCTGGAAACACCATATATTTT
j_call: TRBJ1-3
cdr3_length: 16
clone_size: -
d_call: TRBD1
v_call: TRBV5-1

cdr3_aa: CASSLGRGGETQYF
cdr3_nt: TGTGCCAGCAGCTTGGGACGGGGAGGGGAGACCCAGTACTTC
j_call: TRBJ2-5
cdr3_length: 14
clone_size: -
d_call: TRBD2
v_call: TRBV5-4

cdr3_aa: CASSESLGQNNYGYTF
cdr3_nt: TGCGCCAGCAGTGAGTCTCTAGGACAAAATAACTATGGCTACACCTTC
j_call: TRBJ1-2
cdr3_length: 16
clone_size: -
d_call: -
v_call: TRBV10-2

cdr3_aa: CATRAWTPRGTEAFF
cdr3_nt: TGTGCCACCAGGGCCTGGACCCCGCGGGGCACTGAAGCTTTCTTT
j_call: TRBJ1-1
cdr3_length: 15
clone_size: -
d_call: -
v_call: TRBV6-5

cdr3_aa: CASSLGGHYGYTF
cdr3_nt: TGCGCCAGCAGCTTGGGGGGGCACTATGGCTACACCTTC
j_call: TRBJ1-2
cdr3_length: 13
clone_size: few
d_call: -
v_call: TRBV5-1

cdr3_aa: CASSQDPRGTEAFF
cdr3_nt: TGCGCCAGCAGCCAAGATCCCCGGGGTACTGAAGCTTTCTTT
j_call: TRBJ1-1
cdr3_length: 14
clone_size: -
d_call: -
v_call: TRBV4-1

cdr3_aa: CASSLDQENTEAFF
cdr3_nt: TGTGCCAGCAGCTTGGATCAGGAGAACACTGAAGCTTTCTTT
j_call: TRBJ1-1
cdr3_length: 14
clone_size: -
d_call: -
v_call: TRBV5-4

cdr3_aa: CASSARRETSGPETQYF
cdr3_nt: TGCGCCAGCAGCGCTCGGCGTGAGACTAGCGGTCCGGAGACCCAGTACTTC
j_call: TRBJ2-5
cdr3_length: 17
clone_size: once
d_call: TRBD2
v_call: TRBV4-1